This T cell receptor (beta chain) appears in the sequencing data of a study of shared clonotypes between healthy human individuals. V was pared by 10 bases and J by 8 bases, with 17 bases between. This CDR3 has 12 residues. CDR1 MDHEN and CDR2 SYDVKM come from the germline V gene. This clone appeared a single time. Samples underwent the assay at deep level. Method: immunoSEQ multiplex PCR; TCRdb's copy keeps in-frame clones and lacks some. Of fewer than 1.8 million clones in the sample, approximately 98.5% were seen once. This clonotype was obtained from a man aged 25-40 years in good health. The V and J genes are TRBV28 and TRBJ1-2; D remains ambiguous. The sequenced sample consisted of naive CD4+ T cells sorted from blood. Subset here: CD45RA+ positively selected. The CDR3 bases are TGTGCCACCAAGCGGACTCTAGGAGGCTACACCTTC. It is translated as CATKRTLGGYTF.